This TCR beta chain came from a study of human T cells and chemical hapten exposure. This clonotype was seen only a few times. Time point specified: patch test 1, 2 weeks after DPC sensitization. Treatment specified: therapeutic diphenylcyclopropenone sensitization with weekly scalp DPC. The study enrolled 18 to 70-year-old alopecia patients suitable for DPC. There are 19 residues in the CDR3. CDR1 is LGHNA, CDR2 YNFKEQ, per germline. Trimming stripped 2 bases from V and 3 bases from J, with 25 bases between. What the library attached to individual cDNA molecules were unique molecular identifiers. TCRdb re-called the RACE reads with MiXCR, one entry per CDR3 protein. The sample carries about 360,000 distinct CDR3 sequences, approximately 6.3% recorded once.

The chain combines TRBV4-2 with TRBJ1-2; D is uncertain. Sequencing used whole blood, obtained in connection with sensitization to the hapten diphenylcyclopropenone (DPC). The TCR was taken from a young woman with alopecia areata. Some clones in this sample may be carry-over from other donors' samples. The CDR3 DNA follows: TGTGCCAGCAGCCAACTCCCCATGAGGCATTCTACTCTCGACTATGGCTACACCTTC. Protein product: CASSQLPMRHSTLDYGYTF.